Below are 14 T cell receptor beta chains sequenced from a single sample in a study of T-cell reconstitution after alpha-beta-depleted transplantation in children (dated by TCRdb to between 2015 and 2016). Library preparation used PCR. The sequencer was an Illumina HiSeq 2500. TCR libraries were prepared with molecular barcoding, using unique molecular identifiers to normalize TCRbeta repertoire quantification. TCRdb trimmed public reads at Q25 via fastp, called clones via MiXCR and kept in-frame beta chains. Rows are combined by CDR3 protein, so each entry shows the most common genes and DNA. This sample holds around 190,000 distinct CDR3 sequences; about 7% were observed only once. Of the sample, 5.5% to 6.5% is held by the ten largest clones. In light of the paper, this sample's treatment or condition label describes: allogeneic hematopoietic cell transplantation with graft depleted of TCRalphabeta T cells and CD19 B cells.

Sequenced here: PBMCs, sampled before TCRalphabeta/CD19-depleted stem cell transplant. The receptors stem from a boy aged 2-9 years with acute lymphoblastic leukemia, due to receive a stem cell transplant.

This clonotype was seen repeatedly, ten times or more. The chain joins TRBV7-2 to TRBJ2-3; D is uncertain. From germline, CDR1 is SGHTA and CDR2 FQGNSA. Between the trimmed V and J ends, which lost 5 bases and 2 bases, there was a span of 14 bases. The CDR3 loop spans 15 amino acids. CDR3 in amino acids: CASSPRQALTDTQYF. CDR3 nucleotides: TGTGCCAGCAGCCCCCGCCAGGCGCTCACAGATACGCAGTATTTT.

This clonotype was counted between two and nine times. V and J are TRBV30 and TRBJ2-1, with TRBD1 matching 7 bases. V shed 2 bases and J 4 bases; nucleotides not matched to a gene: 8. Looked up from germline, CDR1 is GTSNPN and CDR2 is SVGIG (reference sequence). The CDR3 is 15 residues long. The CDR3 DNA reads as TGTGCCTGGAGTTCCTGGACAGGAATATACAATGAGCAGTTCTTC. Translation gives CAWSSWTGIYNEQFF.

This clonotype was detected ten times or more. The CDR3 region is CASSLRGVTEAFF. CDR3 coding DNA: TGCGCCAGCAGCCTCCGAGGGGTGACTGAAGCTTTCTTT. The chain couples TRBV4-3 to TRBJ1-1; maybe TRBD1 (5 bases). Trimming shortened V by 4 bases and J by 5 bases, and 11 bases separated the two germline ends. This CDR3 has 13 amino acids. Germline V lookup: CDR1 LGHNA, CDR2 YSLEER.

This clonotype was detected many times. The rearrangement joins TRBV28 to TRBJ1-1; no firm D call. The V and J ends lost 3 bases and 2 bases respectively, with 7 bases between them. CDR3 length: 13 amino acids. The germline V gene encodes CDR1 MDHEN and CDR2 SYDVKM. The CDR3 DNA follows: TGTGCCAGCAGTTTTGACGGTAACACTGAAGCTTTCTTT. It translates to CASSFDGNTEAFF.

This clonotype was counted ten times or more. The chain carries TRBV20-1 and TRBJ2-6; 12 bases agree with TRBD2. The CDR3 is 16 amino acids. J gave up 4 bases and V 6 bases, and 7 bases lay outside the gene matches. Germline CDR1 and CDR2: DFQATT and SNEGSKA (reference sequence). The CDR3 bases are TGCAGTGCCCGACTAGCGGGAGTATCGGGGGCCAACGTCCTGACTTTC. This encodes CSARLAGVSGANVLTF.

This clonotype has a handful of counts. The chain links TRBV6-1 to TRBJ2-7; TRBD2 aligns across 10 bases. Germline trimming cut 6 bases from V and 0 bases from J; bases unmatched to any gene: 5. The CDR3 contains 15 residues. Germline V gene data show CDR1 as MNHNS and CDR2 as SASEGT. CDR3 region: CASSRLAGPSYEQYF. CDR3 nucleotide sequence: TGTGCCAGCAGCCGACTAGCGGGCCCCTCCTACGAGCAGTACTTC.

CDR3 amino acids: CASSPSLNQPQHF. The CDR3 DNA sequence: TGTGCCAGCAGCCCAAGCCTCAATCAGCCCCAGCATTTT. The V gene is TRBV11-2, the J gene TRBJ1-5, with D unresolved. The germline V gene has CDR1 SGHAT and CDR2 FQNNGV. CDR3 length equals 13 residues. V lost 5 bases to trimming and J lost 3 bases, with 8 bases between them.

This clonotype was detected many times. This chain links TRBV5-1 with TRBJ2-2; D is unresolved. V was pared by 3 bases and J by 2 bases, with 14 bases between. This CDR3 contains 16 residues. CDR1 SGHRS and CDR2 YFSETQ come from the germline V gene. CDR3 sequence (DNA): TGCGCCAGCAGCTGGTTAAGCTCCAGAAACACCGGGGAGCTGTTTTTT. Encoded protein: CASSWLSSRNTGELFF.

This clonotype was seen ten or more times. The chain carries TRBV5-1 and TRBJ2-1, with 12 bases lining up with TRBD2. The V segment lost 0 bases and the J segment 15 bases; nucleotides outside the gene matches: 7. Germline CDR1 SGHRS, CDR2 YFSETQ. The CDR3 consists of 14 residues. CDR3 bases: TGCGCCAGCAGCTTGGATCCTAGCGGGAGGGATTTGTTCTTC. It codes for CASSLDPSGRDLFF.

The chain is built from TRBV5-1 and TRBJ2-3; D may be TRBD1 (6 bases). Germline V CDR1 and CDR2: SGHRS, YFSETQ. V was shortened by 0 bases and J by 5 bases, with 19 bases between the two germline ends. The CDR3 has 17 amino acids. CDR3 sequence reads: CASSLGPGRGSGDTQYF. The DNA for the CDR3 is TGCGCCAGCAGCTTGGGCCCTGGCAGGGGCTCAGGAGATACGCAGTATTTT.

This clonotype has at least ten counts. The CDR3: CASSLSQPGSGNTIYF. The CDR3 DNA follows: TGTGCCAGCAGCTTAAGCCAGCCAGGCTCTGGAAACACCATATATTTT. This sequence joins TRBV7-9 and TRBJ1-3, with unresolved D. CDR1 is SEHNR and CDR2 is FQNEAQ in the germline V gene (reference sequence). Trimming left V 2 bases short and J 0 bases short, with 11 bases between. CDR3 size: 16 residues.

About this clonotype: A read error is possible here, since a much larger clone lies one base away. The DNA is left out, because the CDR3 cannot be placed on it with certainty; the CDR3 is given as TCRdb lists it. J is TRBJ1-4 and V is TRBV2. Including both end residues, the CDR3 is 18 amino acids long. Germline V lookup: CDR1 SNHLY, CDR2 FYNNEI. The CDR3 reads CACSSGLRAGPYNEKLFF.

This clonotype was detected only a few times. The gene calls are TRBV27 and TRBJ2-7; 8 bases are shared with TRBD2. The V segment lost 2 bases and the J segment 0 bases; nucleotides outside the gene matches: 6. CDR1 and CDR2 (germline): MNHEY, SMNVEV (reference sequence). This CDR3 has 16 residues. The CDR3 nucleotides are TGTGCCAGCAGTTTAAGGGGCGGGAGGAGCTCCTACGAGCAGTACTTC. Amino acid sequence: CASSLRGGRSSYEQYF.

This clonotype has a handful of counts. The chain combines TRBV5-1 with TRBJ2-1; 10 positions match TRBD2. The J segment lost 6 bases and the V segment lost 0 bases, leaving 6 bases of the junction unmatched. This CDR3 is 16 amino acids long. In germline, CDR1 is SGHRS, CDR2 YFSETQ. The CDR3 nucleotides read TGCGCCAGCAGCTTGGAAAGGACTAGCGGTACCAATGAGCAGTTCTTC. As protein: CASSLERTSGTNEQFF.